The T cell receptor beta chain described here comes from a study of T cell changes during pregnancy in multiple sclerosis. Germline V gene sequence: CDR1 MNHEY, CDR2 SVGAGI. Trimming took 11 bases from V and 4 from J, leaving 15 bases between them. This CDR3 is 13 amino acids long. TCRdb's copy holds only in-frame clones and misses some; the assay was immunoSEQ multiplex PCR. The sample holds about 51,000 clones, 80% to 95% seen once. The V and J genes are TRBV6-5 and TRBJ1-5, with D unresolved. The sequence was obtained from a female donor with multiple sclerosis, enrolled in a pregnancy study. Source: CD4+ T cells from peripheral blood mononuclear cells, taken in the third trimester of pregnancy. CDR3 in DNA: TGTGCCTCTGCGGGAGGGAGGAATCAGCCCCAGCATTTT. Amino acid sequence: CASAGGRNQPQHF.